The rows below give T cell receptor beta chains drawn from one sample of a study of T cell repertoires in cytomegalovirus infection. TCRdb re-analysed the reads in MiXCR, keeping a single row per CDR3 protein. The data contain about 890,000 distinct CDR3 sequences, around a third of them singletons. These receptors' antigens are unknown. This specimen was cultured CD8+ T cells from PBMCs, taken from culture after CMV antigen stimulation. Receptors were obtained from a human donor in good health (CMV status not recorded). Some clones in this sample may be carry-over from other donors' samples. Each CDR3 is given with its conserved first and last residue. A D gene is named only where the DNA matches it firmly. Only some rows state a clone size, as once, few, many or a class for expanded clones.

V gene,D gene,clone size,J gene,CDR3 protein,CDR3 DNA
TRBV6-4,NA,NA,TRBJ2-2,CASSDAGGNTGELFF,TGTGCCAGCAGTGACGCAGGTGGGAACACCGGGGAGCTGTTTTTT
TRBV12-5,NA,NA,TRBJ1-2,CASAMTPDVYGYTF,TGTGCTAGTGCCATGACCCCTGACGTCTATGGCTACACCTTC
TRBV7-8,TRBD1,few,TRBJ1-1,CASSPRDWGQTELEAFF,TGTGCCAGCAGCCCCAGGGACTGGGGACAGACCGAACTCGAAGCTTTCTTT
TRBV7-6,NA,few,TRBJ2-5,CASSLPAARVVETQYF,TGTGCCAGCAGCTTACCCGCGGCCAGGGTAGTAGAGACCCAGTACTTC
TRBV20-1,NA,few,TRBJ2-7,CSARDLGKDTSSYEQYF,TGCAGTGCTAGAGATCTAGGGAAGGACACCAGCTCCTACGAGCAGTACTTC
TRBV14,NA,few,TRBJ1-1,CASSQDSKTEAFF,TGTGCCAGCAGCCAAGACTCCAAAACTGAAGCTTTCTTT
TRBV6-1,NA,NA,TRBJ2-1,CASSARDGGGQGEFF,TGTGCCAGCAGTGCCCGCGACGGAGGAGGGCAGGGGGAGTTCTTC
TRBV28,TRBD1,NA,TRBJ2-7,CASSLYGTGETYEQYF,TGTGCCAGCAGTTTATATGGGACAGGGGAAACCTACGAGCAGTACTTC
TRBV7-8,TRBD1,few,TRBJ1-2,CASSLALSGQRDNYGYTF,TGTGCCAGCAGCTTAGCACTTTCGGGACAGCGGGATAACTATGGCTACACCTTC
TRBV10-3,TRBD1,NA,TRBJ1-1,CAISPWKGQGSAEAFF,TGTGCCATCAGCCCCTGGAAAGGACAGGGGTCGGCTGAAGCTTTCTTT
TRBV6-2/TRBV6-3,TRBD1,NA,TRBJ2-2,CASIVDRENTGELFF,TGTGCCAGCATTGTGGACAGGGAAAACACCGGGGAGCTGTTTTTT
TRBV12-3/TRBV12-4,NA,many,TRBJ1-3,CASSWVPAVQSGNTIYF,TGTGCCAGCTCTTGGGTGCCAGCCGTCCAATCTGGAAACACCATATATTTT
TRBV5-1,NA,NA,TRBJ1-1,CASSFPAGTEAFF,TGCGCCAGCAGCTTTCCGGCAGGCACTGAAGCTTTCTTT
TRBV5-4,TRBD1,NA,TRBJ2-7,CASSSKADRGLYEQYF,TGTGCCAGCAGCTCCAAGGCGGACAGGGGGCTTTACGAGCAGTACTTC
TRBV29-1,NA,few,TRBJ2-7,CSVERRAGNEQYF,TGCAGCGTTGAGCGAAGGGCTGGTAACGAGCAGTACTTC
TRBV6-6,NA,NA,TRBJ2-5,CASTIGQGGETQYF,TGTGCCAGCACCATTGGACAGGGAGGGGAGACCCAGTACTTC
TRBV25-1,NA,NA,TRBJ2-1,CASSGPDRPKKGMGEQFF,TGTGCCAGCAGTGGACCCGACCGGCCGAAGAAGGGAATGGGTGAGCAGTTCTTC
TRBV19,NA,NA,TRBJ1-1,CASCPGVNTEAFF,TGTGCCAGTTGCCCAGGGGTAAACACTGAAGCTTTCTTT
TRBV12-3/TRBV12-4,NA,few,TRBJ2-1,CASSPGGINEQFF,TGTGCCAGCAGCCCTGGTGGGATCAATGAGCAGTTCTTC
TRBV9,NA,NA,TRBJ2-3,CASSVRRGTDTQYF,TGTGCCAGCAGCGTCCGACGAGGCACAGATACGCAGTATTTT
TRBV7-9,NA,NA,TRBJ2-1,CASSLVGRQEQFF,TGTGCCAGCAGCTTAGTGGGGCGGCAGGAGCAGTTCTTC
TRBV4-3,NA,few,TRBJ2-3,CASSQDNTRPYF,TGCGCCAGCAGCCAAGATAACACTAGGCCGTATTTT
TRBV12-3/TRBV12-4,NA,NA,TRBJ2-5,CASSLEQVQETQYF,TGTGCCAGCAGTTTGGAACAGGTGCAAGAGACCCAGTACTTC
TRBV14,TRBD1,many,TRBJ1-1,CASSLRGHTEAFF,TGTGCCAGCAGCTTAAGGGGGCACACTGAAGCTTTCTTT
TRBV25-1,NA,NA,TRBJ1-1,CASQDWATEAFF,TGTGCCAGCCAGGACTGGGCCACTGAAGCTTTCTTT
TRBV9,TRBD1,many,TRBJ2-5,CASSGSTSSGRGQETQYF,TGTGCCAGCAGCGGATCCACCAGTTCGGGCAGGGGGCAAGAGACCCAGTACTTC
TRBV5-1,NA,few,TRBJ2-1,CASSLRGSSGDEQFF,TGCGCCAGCAGCTTGAGAGGGTCTTCAGGGGATGAGCAGTTCTTC
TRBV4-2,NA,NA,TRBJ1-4,CASSQHPVATNEKLFF,TGTGCCAGCAGCCAACATCCCGTTGCAACTAATGAAAAACTGTTTTTT
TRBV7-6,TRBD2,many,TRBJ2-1,CASSLELAAGGLGQFF,TGTGCCAGCAGCTTAGAACTGGCGGCGGGGGGGCTGGGGCAGTTCTTC
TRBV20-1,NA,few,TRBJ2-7,CSARESGDYEQYF,TGCAGTGCTAGAGAGTCGGGGGATTACGAGCAGTACTTC
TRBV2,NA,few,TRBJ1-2,CASSFSASGYGYTF,TGTGCCAGCAGCTTTTCCGCCAGCGGCTATGGCTACACCTTC
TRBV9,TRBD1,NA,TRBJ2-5,CASSVQGAGETQYF,TGTGCCAGCAGCGTACAGGGGGCGGGAGAGACCCAGTACTTC
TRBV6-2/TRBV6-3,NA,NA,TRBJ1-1,CASSPPRPDRTGNTEAFF,TGTGCCAGCAGTCCCCCGCGGCCAGACCGAACAGGGAACACTGAAGCTTTCTTT
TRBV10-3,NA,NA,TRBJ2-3,CAISESRRGTDTQYF,TGTGCCATCAGTGAGTCGAGGAGGGGAACAGATACGCAGTATTTT
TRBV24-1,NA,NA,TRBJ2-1,CATSDGNEQFF,TGTGCCACCAGTGATGGGAATGAGCAGTTCTTC
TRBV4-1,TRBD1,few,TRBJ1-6,CASSRMTGDWNSPLHF,TGCGCCAGCAGCCGAATGACAGGGGATTGGAATTCACCCCTCCACTTT
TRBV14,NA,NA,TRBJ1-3,CASSHPQGSGNTIYF,TGTGCCAGCAGCCACCCACAGGGTTCTGGAAACACCATATATTTT
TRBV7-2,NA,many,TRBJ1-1,CASSLTSRGLAFF,TGTGCCAGCAGCTTAACTAGTCGGGGATTGGCTTTCTTT
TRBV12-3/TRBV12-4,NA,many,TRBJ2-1,CASTPAPRAVEQFF,TGTGCCAGCACCCCCGCCCCCAGGGCCGTTGAGCAGTTCTTC
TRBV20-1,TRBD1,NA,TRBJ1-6,CSARELQGAYNSPLHF,TGCAGTGCTAGAGAATTACAGGGGGCCTATAATTCACCCCTCCACTTT
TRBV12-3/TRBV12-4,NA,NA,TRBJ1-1,CASSLAALRATEAFF,TGTGCCAGCAGTTTGGCGGCGTTACGGGCCACTGAAGCTTTCTTT
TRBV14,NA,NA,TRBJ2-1,CASSQRGFNEQFF,TGTGCCAGCAGCCAAAGGGGGTTCAATGAGCAGTTCTTC
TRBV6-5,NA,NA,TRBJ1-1,CASSYSGPDLNTEAFF,TGTGCCAGCAGTTACTCTGGCCCGGACCTCAACACTGAAGCTTTCTTT